This T cell receptor (beta chain) was found in a study of cytomegalovirus exposure and HLA in healthy donors. From germline, CDR1 is SEHNR and CDR2 FQNEAQ (reference sequence). This CDR3 is built from 16 residues. PCR was performed using 60 Vbeta and 13 Jbeta primers. Here immunoSEQ multiplex PCR was the method, and the copy in TCRdb shows in-frame clones only, minus some. The sample shows about 190,000 clones, roughly 80% of them seen only once. In the case of this clone: Its antigen is unknown. Compared with germline, one end of the junction differs, possibly owing to a read error.

The study, taken as a whole, reports: Exclusion as indistinguishable affected some V segments, including TRBV6-2 and TRBV6-3. Many donors shared some public TCRs, even though most TCR sequences were rare. 16,951 TCR beta sequences were associated with HLA alleles at 0.05 false discovery rate in a later analysis. There was a cluster of highly shared sequence variants that was likely a sequencing artifact.

The sequenced sample was PBMCs. This chain connects TRBV7-9 to TRBJ2-7; perhaps TRBD2 as D (6 bases). The origin of this receptor is a woman aged 18-29 years in good health and CMV-seronegative. In nucleotides, the CDR3 is TGTTCCAGCAGCTGGTTGGGGGGTCCGAGTCCGAACGAGCAGTACTTC. This codes for CSSSWLGGPSPNEQYF.